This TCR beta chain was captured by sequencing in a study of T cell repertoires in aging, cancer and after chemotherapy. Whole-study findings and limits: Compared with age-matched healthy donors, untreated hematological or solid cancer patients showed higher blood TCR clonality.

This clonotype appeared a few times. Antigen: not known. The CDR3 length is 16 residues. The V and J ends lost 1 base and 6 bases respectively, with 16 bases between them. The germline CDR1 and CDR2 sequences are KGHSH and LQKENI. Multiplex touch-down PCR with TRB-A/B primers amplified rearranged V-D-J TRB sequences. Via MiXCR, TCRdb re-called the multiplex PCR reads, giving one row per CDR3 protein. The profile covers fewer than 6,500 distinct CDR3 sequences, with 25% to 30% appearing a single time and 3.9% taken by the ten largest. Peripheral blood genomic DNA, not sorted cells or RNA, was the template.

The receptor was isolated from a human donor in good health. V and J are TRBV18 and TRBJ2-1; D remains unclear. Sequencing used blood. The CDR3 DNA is TGTGCCAGCTCACCACAGTTCTTCGGTACACGCAATGAGCAGTTCTTC. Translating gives CASSPQFFGTRNEQFF.